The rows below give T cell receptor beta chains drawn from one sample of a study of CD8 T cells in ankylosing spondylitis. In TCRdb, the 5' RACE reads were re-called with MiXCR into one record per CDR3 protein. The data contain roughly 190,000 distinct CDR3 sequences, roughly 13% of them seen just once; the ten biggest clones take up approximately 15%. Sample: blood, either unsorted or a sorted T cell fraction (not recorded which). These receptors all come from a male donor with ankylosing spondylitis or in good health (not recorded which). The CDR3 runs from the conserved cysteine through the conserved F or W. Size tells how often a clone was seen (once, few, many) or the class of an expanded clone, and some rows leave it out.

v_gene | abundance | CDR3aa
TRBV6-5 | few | CASSLDRRRETQYF
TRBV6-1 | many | CASRSLGGETQYF
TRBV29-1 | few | CSVEDRAPSTEAFF
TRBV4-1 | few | CASREQGGQETQYF
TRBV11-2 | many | CASSLDLSSGRYGTDTQYF
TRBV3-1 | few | CASSVLAGGSYNEQFF
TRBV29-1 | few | CSVEWVSMNTEAFF
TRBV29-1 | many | CSVEVRDRPEAFF
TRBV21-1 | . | CASSKEGTQVYNEQFF
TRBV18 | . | CASSTQTDSYEQYF
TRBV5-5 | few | CASSSDGDTQYF
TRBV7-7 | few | CASSPMVYGVGTEAFF
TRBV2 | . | CASSDSTKREETDTQYF
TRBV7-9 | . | CASSPRDRVSYEQYF
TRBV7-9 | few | CASSLAVRRETQYF
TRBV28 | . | CASSLTSGSKKFF
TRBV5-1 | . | CASSLKVTGLPSYEQYF
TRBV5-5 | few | CASSLIDRAGNIQYF
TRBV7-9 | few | CASSPFGGGGEQYF
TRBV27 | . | CASSPGQGFGYTF
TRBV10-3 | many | CAMGRGERTEAFF
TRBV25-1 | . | CASSEFDNEQFF
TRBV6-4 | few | CASSNSGGRDTQYF
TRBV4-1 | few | CASSQDPPMIDTQYF
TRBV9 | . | CASSVGLAESYEQYF
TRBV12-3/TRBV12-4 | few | CASSSLTGNTEAFF
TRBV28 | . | CASSSVYGTGELFF